This entry features one TCR beta chain sequence. This sample is part of a study of blood T cell repertoires in COVID-19. TCRdb's copy holds only in-frame clones and misses some; the assay was immunoSEQ multiplex PCR. The sample includes over 150,000 clones, about nine tenths of them seen just once. Losses at the gene ends were 7 bases for V and 8 bases for J; bases not matched to a gene: 5. CDR1 is LNHDA, CDR2 SQIVND, per germline (reference sequence). This CDR3 contains 13 residues. The specimen was peripheral blood. The clonotype originates from a man aged 18 to 29 who had recovered from COVID-19. The rearrangement links TRBV19 to TRBJ2-1, with 10 bases identical to TRBD2. CDR3 coding DNA: TGTGCCAGTAATAAGCGGGAGGGGTATGAGCAGTTCTTC. Its translation: CASNKREGYEQFF.